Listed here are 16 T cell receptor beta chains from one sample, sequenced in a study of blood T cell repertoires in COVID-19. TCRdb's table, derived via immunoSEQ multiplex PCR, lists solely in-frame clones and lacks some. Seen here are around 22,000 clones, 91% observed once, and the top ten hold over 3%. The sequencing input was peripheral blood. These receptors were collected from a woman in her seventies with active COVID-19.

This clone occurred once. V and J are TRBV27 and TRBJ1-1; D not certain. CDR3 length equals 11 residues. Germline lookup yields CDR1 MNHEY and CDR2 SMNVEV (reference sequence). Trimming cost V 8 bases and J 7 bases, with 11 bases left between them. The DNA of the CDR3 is TGTGCCAGCGCTGGTTTGAGTGAAGCTTTCTTT. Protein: CASAGLSEAFF.

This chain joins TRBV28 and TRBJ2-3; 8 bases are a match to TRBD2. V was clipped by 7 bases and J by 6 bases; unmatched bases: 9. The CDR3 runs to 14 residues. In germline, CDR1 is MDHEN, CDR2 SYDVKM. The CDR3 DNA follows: TGTGCCAGCACTCTTAGCGGGACGGGGGATACGCAGTATTTT. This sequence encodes CASTLSGTGDTQYF. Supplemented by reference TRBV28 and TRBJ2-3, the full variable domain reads DVKVTQSSRYLVKRTGEKVFLECVQDMDHENMFWYRQDPGLGLRLIYFSYDVKMKEKGDIPEGYSVSREKKERFSLILESASTNQTSMYLCASTLSGTGDTQYFGPGTRLTVL.

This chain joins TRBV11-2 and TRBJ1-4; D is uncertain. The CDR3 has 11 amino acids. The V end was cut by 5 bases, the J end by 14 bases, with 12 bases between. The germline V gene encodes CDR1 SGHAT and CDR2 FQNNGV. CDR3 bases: TGTGCCAGCAGCGCCACCGGGAGCCTGTTTTTT. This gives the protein CASSATGSLFF.

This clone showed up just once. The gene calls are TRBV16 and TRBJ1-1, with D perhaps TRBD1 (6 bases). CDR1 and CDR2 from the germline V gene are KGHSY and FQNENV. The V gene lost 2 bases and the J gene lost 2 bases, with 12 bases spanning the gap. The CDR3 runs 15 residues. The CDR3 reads CASSQIRGFNTEAFF. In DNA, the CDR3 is TGTGCCAGCAGCCAAATCAGGGGCTTCAACACTGAAGCTTTCTTT. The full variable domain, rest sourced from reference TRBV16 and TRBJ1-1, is GEEVAQTPKHLVRGEGQKAKLYCAPIKGHSYVFWYQQVLKNEFKFLISFQNENVFDETGMPKERFSAKCLPNSPCSLEIQATKLEDSAVYFCASSQIRGFNTEAFFGQGTRLTVV.

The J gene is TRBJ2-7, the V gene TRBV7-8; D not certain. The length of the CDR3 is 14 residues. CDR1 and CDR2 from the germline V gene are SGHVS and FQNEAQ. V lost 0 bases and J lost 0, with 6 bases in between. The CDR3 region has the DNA TGTGCCAGCAGCTTAGCCATCAACTCCTACGAGCAGTACTTC. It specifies CASSLAINSYEQYF.

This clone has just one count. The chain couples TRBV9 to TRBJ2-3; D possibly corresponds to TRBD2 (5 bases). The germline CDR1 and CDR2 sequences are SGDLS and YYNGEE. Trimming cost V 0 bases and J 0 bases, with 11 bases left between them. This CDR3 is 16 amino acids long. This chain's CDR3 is CASSVAGFASTDTQYF. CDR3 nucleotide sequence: TGTGCCAGCAGCGTAGCGGGGTTTGCTAGCACAGATACGCAGTATTTT.

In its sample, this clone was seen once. CDR3 nucleotides: TGTGCCAGAAGCTTAGCCAGGCAGGGGGCCTACAATGAGCAGTTCTTC. It is translated as CARSLARQGAYNEQFF. V usage is TRBV7-5 and J usage is TRBJ2-1; the table calls TRBD1, which could not be checked here. TRBV7-5 is a known pseudogene. The CDR3 totals 16 residues.

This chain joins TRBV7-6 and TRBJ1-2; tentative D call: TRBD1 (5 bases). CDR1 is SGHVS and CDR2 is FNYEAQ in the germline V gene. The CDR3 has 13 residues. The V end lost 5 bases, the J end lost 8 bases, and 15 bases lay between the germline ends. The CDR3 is CASSPIEGAGYTF. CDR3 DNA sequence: TGTGCCAGCAGCCCAATCGAAGGGGCGGGCTACACCTTC.

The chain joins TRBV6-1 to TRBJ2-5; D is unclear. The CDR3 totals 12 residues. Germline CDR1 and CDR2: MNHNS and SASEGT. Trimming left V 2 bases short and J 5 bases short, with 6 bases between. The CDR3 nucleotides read TGTGCCAGCAGTGAAAATCGGGAGACCCAGTACTTC. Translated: CASSENRETQYF.

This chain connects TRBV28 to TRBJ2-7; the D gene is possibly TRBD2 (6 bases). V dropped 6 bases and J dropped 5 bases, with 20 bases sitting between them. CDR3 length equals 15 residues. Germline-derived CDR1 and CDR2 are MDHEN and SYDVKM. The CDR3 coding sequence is TGTGCCAGCAGCTTAATCAGGAGCGGGCAAGACGAGCAGTACTTC. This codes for CASSLIRSGQDEQYF. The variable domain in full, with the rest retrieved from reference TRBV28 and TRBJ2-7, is DVKVTQSSRYLVKRTGEKVFLECVQDMDHENMFWYRQDPGLGLRLIYFSYDVKMKEKGDIPEGYSVSREKKERFSLILESASTNQTSMYLCASSLIRSGQDEQYFGPGTRLTVT.

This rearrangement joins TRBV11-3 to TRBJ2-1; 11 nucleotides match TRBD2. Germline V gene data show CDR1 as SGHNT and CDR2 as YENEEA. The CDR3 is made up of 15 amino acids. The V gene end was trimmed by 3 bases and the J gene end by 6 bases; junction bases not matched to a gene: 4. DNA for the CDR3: TGTGCCAGCAGCTTCACTAGCGGGAGCTTCAATGAGCAGTTCTTC. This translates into CASSFTSGSFNEQFF.

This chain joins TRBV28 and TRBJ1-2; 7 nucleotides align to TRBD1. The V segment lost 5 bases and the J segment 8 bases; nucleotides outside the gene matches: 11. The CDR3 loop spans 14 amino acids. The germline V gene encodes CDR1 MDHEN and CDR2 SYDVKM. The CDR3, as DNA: TGTGCCAGCAGTCAAAAATTGACAGGGTCGGGCTACACCTTC. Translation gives CASSQKLTGSGYTF.

The CDR3 protein is CASSQDRYWSVAQYF. For the CDR3, the DNA is TGCGCCAGCAGCCAAGATCGTTACTGGTCGGTCGCCCAGTACTTC. The V call is TRBV4-3, the J call TRBJ2-5; no definite D call. V lost 0 bases and J 9 bases, leaving 17 bases between the germline ends. The CDR3 spans 15 residues. Per the germline V gene, CDR1 is LGHNA and CDR2 is YSLEER.

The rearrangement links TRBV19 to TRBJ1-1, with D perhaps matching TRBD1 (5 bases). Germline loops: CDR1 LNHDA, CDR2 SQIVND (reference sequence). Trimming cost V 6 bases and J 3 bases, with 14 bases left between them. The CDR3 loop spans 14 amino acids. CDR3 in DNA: TGTGCCAGTAGGACTCCAGGGATTGACACTGAAGCTTTCTTT. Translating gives CASRTPGIDTEAFF.

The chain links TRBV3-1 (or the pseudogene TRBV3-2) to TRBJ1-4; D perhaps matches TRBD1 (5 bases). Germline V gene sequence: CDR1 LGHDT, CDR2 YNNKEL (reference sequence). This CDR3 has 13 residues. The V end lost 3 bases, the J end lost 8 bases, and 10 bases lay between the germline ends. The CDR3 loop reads CASSQGLKEKLFF. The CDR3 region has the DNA TGTGCCAGCAGCCAGGGGCTGAAGGAAAAACTGTTTTTT.

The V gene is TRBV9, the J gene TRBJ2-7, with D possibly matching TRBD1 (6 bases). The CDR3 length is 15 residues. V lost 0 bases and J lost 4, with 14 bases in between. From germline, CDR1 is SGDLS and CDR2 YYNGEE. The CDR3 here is CASSVATGWSYEQYF. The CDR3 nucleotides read TGTGCCAGCAGCGTAGCTACAGGGTGGTCGTACGAGCAGTACTTC.